Each of the 29 T cell receptor beta chains below was sequenced from the same sample in a study of T cell clonality in common variable immunodeficiency (dated by TCRdb to between 2015 and 2016). Libraries were constructed by the immunoSEQ multiplex PCR assay. In TCRdb, the immuneACCESS table is reduced to in-frame sequences with V and J assigned. These tables do not hold every clone; where another copy was compared, an unresolved V gene accounts for under half, and the others remain unexplained. The sample features about 64,000 clones, and none is a singleton. The ten largest clonotypes hold about 1.7% of the sample. Source material: peripheral blood mononuclear cells. The receptors shown here come from a person aged 18 to 75 in good health.

This clone appeared many times. The CDR3 bases that were read are TGTGCCAGCAGCCCCGGGGAATTGGGGAGGGTGAACACTGAA. As protein: CASSPGELGRVNTE. The CDR3 as a whole reads CASSPGELGRVNTEAFF. This chain joins TRBV4-2 and TRBJ1-1; D is unresolved. The CDR3 end lies 3 residues beyond the end of the read and is filled in from the germline J gene. V dropped 4 bases and J dropped 0 bases, with 18 bases sitting between them. Looked up from germline, CDR1 is LGHNA and CDR2 is YNFKEQ. CDR3 size: 17 residues.

This clone was seen repeatedly, ten times or more. The DNA ends 3 residues before the CDR3 does, and the rest of the CDR3 is filled in from the germline J gene. The V call is TRBV4-1, the J call TRBJ2-2, with 11 nucleotides matching TRBD2. Germline CDR1 MGHRA, CDR2 YSYEKL. The CDR3 extends over 17 amino acids. After removal of 0 bases from V and 4 bases from J, the junction contained 4 bases not matched to a gene. The part of the CDR3 DNA that was read is TGCGCCAGCAGCCAAGAAGGGGGACTAGCGGCCACCGGGGAG. Amino acids: CASSQEGGLAATGE. The whole CDR3 sequence reads CASSQEGGLAATGELFF.

This clone was seen at least ten times. The sequenced fragment ends 3 residues before the CDR3 boundary, so the rest is inferred from the germline J gene. The rearrangement uses TRBV19 and TRBJ2-1; 10 positions agree with TRBD2. There are 16 residues in the CDR3. J lost 3 bases, V lost 3 bases, and 5 bases had no gene match. Germline CDR1 LNHDA, CDR2 SQIVND (reference sequence). The covered CDR3 bases are TGTGCCAGTAGTATGCTTAGCGGGGGGATCTACAATGAG. Translated, it gives CASSMLSGGIYNE. The full CDR3 protein is CASSMLSGGIYNEQFF. Supplemented by reference TRBV19 and TRBJ2-1, the full variable domain reads DGGITQSPKYLFRKEGQNVTLSCEQNLNHDAMYWYRQDPGQGLRLIYYSQIVNDFQKGDIAEGYSVSREKKESFPLTVTSAQKNPTAFYLCASSMLSGGIYNEQFFGPGTRLTVL.

This clone was seen many times. The missing CDR3 end, 3 residues past where the read stops, is filled in from the germline J gene. This rearrangement joins TRBV19 to TRBJ2-2; 9 positions agree with TRBD1. Trimming cost V 7 bases and J 5 bases; bases outside gene matches: 8. The CDR3 spans 15 residues. Germline assignment: CDR1 LNHDA and CDR2 SQIVND (reference sequence). The CDR3 region is CASTPDRGNTGELFF. Partial CDR3 DNA: TGTGCCAGTACCCCGGACAGGGGAAATACCGGGGAG.

This clone was seen repeatedly, ten times or more. The CDR3 extends 3 residues past the end of the read, so its final part is completed from the germline J gene. V gene TRBV29-1 combines with J gene TRBJ1-4; 8 nucleotides agree with TRBD1. Germline loops: CDR1 SQVTM, CDR2 ANQGSEA. The CDR3 sequence is 15 residues long. The ends lost 7 bases at V and 6 bases at J; junction bases unmatched: 13. The CDR3 sequence is CSAVIQGGRDEKLFF. Partial CDR3 DNA: TGCAGCGCCGTGATACAGGGGGGAAGGGATGAAAAA. Combining the CDR3 with reference TRBV29-1 and TRBJ1-4 gives the whole variable domain SAVISQKPSRDICQRGTSLTIQCQVDSQVTMMFWYRQQPGQSLTLIATANQGSEATYESGFVIDKFPISRPNLTFSTLTVSNMSPEDSSIYLCSAVIQGGRDEKLFFGSGTQLSVL.

This clone was seen ten or more times. The CDR3 bases that were read are TGCGCCAGCAGCGCGGGGGACCAAGAGACC. It yields the protein CASSAGDQET. The CDR3, in full, reads CASSAGDQETQYF. The V and J genes are TRBV5-1 and TRBJ2-5, with TRBD2 matching over 7 bases. The read finishes 3 residues shy of the CDR3 end, and the germline J gene is used to complete it. Per the germline V gene, CDR1 is SGHRS and CDR2 is YFSETQ. The CDR3 loop spans 13 amino acids. V was pared by 4 bases and J by 0 bases, with 0 bases of the junction left unmatched.

This clone was picked up many times. The read halts 3 residues ahead of the CDR3 end, with the missing end drawn from the germline J gene. V is TRBV20-1 and J is TRBJ1-1, with 7 nucleotides matching TRBD1. The germline CDR1 and CDR2 sequences are DFQATT and SNEGSKA (reference sequence). The V segment lost 0 bases and the J segment 4 bases; nucleotides outside the gene matches: 5. The CDR3 loop spans 14 amino acids. The CDR3 reads CSARDQGGGTEAFF. CDR3 DNA (partial): TGCAGTGCTAGAGATCAGGGGGGCGGCACTGAA.

This clone came up many times. The CDR3 end falls 3 residues outside the read, so it is completed with the germline J gene. This rearrangement joins TRBV19 to TRBJ1-5; 9 bases map to TRBD1. There are 18 residues in the CDR3. Trimming removed 2 bases from V and 0 bases from J; junction bases left unmatched: 8. CDR1 LNHDA and CDR2 SQIVND come from the germline V gene (reference sequence). The sequenced part of the CDR3 DNA is TGTGCCAGTAGTATAACAGGGGGCCTTCTTTATAGCAATCAGCCC. Translation gives CASSITGGLLYSNQP. The CDR3 in its entirety is CASSITGGLLYSNQPQHF. Using reference TRBV19 and TRBJ1-5 for the parts outside the CDR3, the full variable domain is DGGITQSPKYLFRKEGQNVTLSCEQNLNHDAMYWYRQDPGQGLRLIYYSQIVNDFQKGDIAEGYSVSREKKESFPLTVTSAQKNPTAFYLCASSITGGLLYSNQPQHFGDGTRLSIL.

This clone appeared a few times. The CDR3 end lies 3 residues beyond the end of the read and is filled in from the germline J gene. The genes are TRBV7-9 and TRBJ1-2; D possibly corresponds to TRBD1 (5 bases). CDR1 is SEHNR and CDR2 is FQNEAQ in the germline V gene (reference sequence). The CDR3 spans 12 residues. CDR3 amino acids: CASSSDNRLYTF. CDR3 DNA (partial): TGTGCCAGCAGCAGTGACAACAGGTTA.

This clone was counted at least ten times. This CDR3 is CASSGQGPYGYTF. The CDR3 bases that were read are TGTGCCAGCAGTGGACAGGGACCCTATGGC. The rearrangement joins TRBV2 to TRBJ1-2; 7 bases fit TRBD1. The read ends 3 residues shy of where the CDR3 ends; the end is completed using the germline J gene. Looked up from germline, CDR1 is SNHLY and CDR2 is FYNNEI. This CDR3 is built from 13 residues. V dropped 4 bases and J dropped 4; count of bases not matched to a gene: 3.

In its sample, this clone was seen many times. The read terminates 3 residues ahead of where the CDR3 ends, so the germline J gene completes it. V is TRBV19 and J is TRBJ2-7; 9 bases are a match to TRBD1. Trimming at V came to 5 bases and at J to 4 bases, leaving 0 bases not matched to a gene. Germline V gene sequence: CDR1 LNHDA, CDR2 SQIVND (reference sequence). The CDR3 length is 12 residues. CDR3: CASSGTGYEQYF. CDR3 DNA (partial): TGTGCCAGTAGTGGGACAGGGTACGAG.

In this sample, this clone turned up many times. The DNA ends 3 residues before the CDR3 does, and the rest of the CDR3 is filled in from the germline J gene. This sequence joins TRBV6-1 and TRBJ1-4; 8 nucleotides agree with TRBD1. J was trimmed by 5 bases and V by 3 bases; bases with no gene match: 2. The CDR3 covers 14 residues. Germline assignment: CDR1 MNHNS and CDR2 SASEGT. CDR3 amino acids: CASSDGQGNEKLFF. The DNA read from the CDR3 is TGTGCCAGCAGTGACGGACAGGGAAATGAAAAA.

Many counts were recorded for this clone. From the germline J gene comes the end of the CDR3, since the read stops 3 residues before it. The gene calls are TRBV20-1 and TRBJ2-4, with TRBD1 identical over 8 bases. The CDR3 is 16 residues long. Germline V lookup: CDR1 DFQATT, CDR2 SNEGSKA (reference sequence). The CDR3 sequence is CSASRTTGQAYYGQYF. The CDR3 bases that were read are TGCAGTGCTAGTCGAACAACGGGACAGGCCTACTATGGT.

The table lists this clone with many counts. Read sequence stops 3 residues before the CDR3 end, and the germline J gene provides the missing end. The V gene is TRBV10-1, the J gene TRBJ2-2; 7 nucleotides match TRBD1. This CDR3 is built from 15 residues. Trimming at V came to 4 bases and at J to 2 bases, leaving 4 bases not matched to a gene. Germline V gene data show CDR1 as WNHNN and CDR2 as SYGVQD (reference sequence). CDR3 bases read: TGCGCCAGCAGTGCCGGGGACAGCAACACCGGGGAG. Protein: CASSAGDSNTGE. The full CDR3 protein reads CASSAGDSNTGELFF.

As regards this clone: From the germline J gene comes the end of the CDR3, since the read stops 3 residues before it. The chain employs TRBV5-6 and TRBJ1-3; D is ambiguous. The CDR3 runs to 14 residues. Germline CDR1 and CDR2: SGHDT and YYEEEE. The ends were cut back, 3 bases at V and 2 bases at J, with 9 bases in the middle. Incomplete CDR3 DNA: TGTGCCAGCAGCTCATACAGTGCTGGAAACACC. Translated, it gives CASSSYSAGNT. In full, the CDR3 is CASSSYSAGNTIYF.

This clone was recorded many times. The read halts 3 residues ahead of the CDR3 end, with the missing end drawn from the germline J gene. This chain uses TRBV28 with TRBJ2-7; TRBD2 matches at 7 bases. The ends lost 2 bases at V and 4 bases at J; junction bases unmatched: 14. From germline, CDR1 is MDHEN and CDR2 SYDVKM. The CDR3 runs to 17 residues. CDR3 DNA, as far as it was read: TGTGCCAGCAGTTTACTTGATCGGGCTAGCGGTAATTACGAG. It specifies CASSLLDRASGNYE. The complete CDR3 sequence is CASSLLDRASGNYEQYF.

This clone has a count of ten or more. The CDR3 extends 3 residues past the end of the read, so its final part is completed from the germline J gene. The rearrangement joins TRBV6-2 or TRBV6-3 to TRBJ2-3; no firm D call. The CDR3 runs 12 residues. Germline V CDR1 and CDR2: MNHEY, SVGEGT. V was trimmed by 6 bases and J by 6 bases, leaving 10 bases between them. The sequenced CDR3 bases are TGTGCCAGCAGCGATTTAGGGGATACG. Amino acid sequence: CASSDLGDT. The entire CDR3 reads CASSDLGDTQYF.

This clone has a count of ten or more. The read finishes 3 residues shy of the CDR3 end, and the germline J gene is used to complete it. The chain uses TRBV20-1 and TRBJ2-1; 8 positions match TRBD2. Germline V gene data show CDR1 as DFQATT and CDR2 as SNEGSKA (reference sequence). The CDR3 is 13 residues long. CDR3 bases read: TGCAGCGGGGGGGGAGGGACCGGGAATGAG. Translation: CSGGGGTGNE. The whole CDR3 protein reads CSGGGGTGNEQFF.

There are many counts of this clone. Read coverage stops 3 residues before the CDR3 terminus; the germline J gene supplies the remainder. This chain joins TRBV5-3 and TRBJ2-1, with TRBD1 matching 9 bases. TRBV5-3 is an ORF for which the function is uncertain. This CDR3 region has 15 residues. V was pared by 0 bases and J by 4 bases, with 2 bases of the junction left unmatched. CDR3 DNA, as far as it was read: TGTGCCAGAAGCTTGGACAGGGGGCAGTACAATGAG. As protein: CARSLDRGQYNE. The entire CDR3 protein is CARSLDRGQYNEQFF.

This clone was observed many times. The read comes to an end 3 residues before the CDR3 does, leaving the germline J gene to fill in the end. V is TRBV4-1 and J is TRBJ1-1; D is perhaps TRBD1 (6 bases). Germline CDR1 MGHRA, CDR2 YSYEKL. The CDR3 length is 18 residues. Deletions cut 4 bases from V and 4 bases from J, with 25 bases between. Partial CDR3 DNA: TGCGCCAGCAGCCTGCAAACCCTGGGGGGGGGCTCGGGCACTGAA. Its protein product is CASSLQTLGGGSGTE. Given in full, the CDR3 is CASSLQTLGGGSGTEAFF.

This clone was counted many times. The read falls 3 residues short of the CDR3 end, and the missing part is taken from the germline J gene. The chain carries TRBV6-1 and TRBJ2-7; D might be TRBD2 (7 bases). The CDR3 totals 16 residues. Between the trimmed V and J ends, which lost 1 base and 2 bases, there was a span of 15 bases. The germline V gene has CDR1 MNHNS and CDR2 SASEGT. The CDR3 loop is CASSEGGAGAAYEQYF. Partial CDR3 DNA: TGTGCCAGCAGTGAAGGGGGGGCGGGGGCTGCCTACGAG.

This clone was seen many times. The CDR3 loop reads CASSLEWGLGTEAFF. The sequenced CDR3 bases are TGCGCCAGCAGCTTGGAGTGGGGGCTTGGCACTGAA. This sequence joins TRBV5-1 and TRBJ1-1, with D possibly being TRBD1 (6 bases). Sequencing ends 3 residues short of the CDR3 end; the germline J gene provides the rest. CDR1 is SGHRS and CDR2 is YFSETQ in the germline V gene. Trimming shortened V by 0 bases and J by 4 bases, and 13 bases separated the two germline ends. The CDR3 is 15 residues long.

This clone was counted ten times or more. The read terminates 3 residues before the CDR3 end, so the remaining end is supplied by the germline J gene. V gene TRBV19 combines with J gene TRBJ1-1; D call uncertain. The germline V and J ends were trimmed by 7 bases and 3 bases, with 12 bases remaining between them. This CDR3 comprises 13 residues. Germline CDR1 is LNHDA and CDR2 is SQIVND (reference sequence). CDR3 DNA (partial): TGTGCCAGTACCATGAAGCGGGACACTGAA. Its translation is CASTMKRDTE. The entire CDR3 sequence reads CASTMKRDTEAFF.

As for this clone: The CDR3 extends 3 residues past the end of the read, so its final part is completed from the germline J gene. The rearrangement uses TRBV20-1 and TRBJ2-7, with 11 bases that match TRBD1. This CDR3 has 13 amino acids. Per germline, CDR1 DFQATT and CDR2 SNEGSKA (reference sequence). The V gene end was trimmed by 6 bases and the J gene end by 4 bases; junction bases not matched to a gene: 5. The CDR3 protein is CSARDRGNYEQYF. The CDR3 DNA, read in part, is TGCAGTGCCCGGGACAGGGGGAATTACGAG.

This clone has a count of ten or more. The read falls 3 residues short of the CDR3 end, and the missing part is taken from the germline J gene. The rearrangement links TRBV2 to TRBJ1-5, with D hard to call. The ends were cut back, 3 bases at V and 5 bases at J, with 11 bases in the middle. This CDR3 has 14 residues. Germline V CDR1 and CDR2: SNHLY, FYNNEI. The CDR3 region is CASSEYSEDQPQHF. Partial CDR3 DNA: TGTGCCAGCAGTGAGTACAGTGAGGATCAGCCC.

This clone was seen ten or more times. The read ends 3 residues early relative to the CDR3; the germline J gene fills the gap. V is TRBV19 and J is TRBJ2-3; TRBD2 might be the D (7 bases). The germline V and J ends were trimmed by 3 bases and 5 bases, with 15 bases remaining between them. The CDR3 loop spans 15 amino acids. From germline, CDR1 is LNHDA and CDR2 SQIVND (reference sequence). The sequenced part of the CDR3 DNA is TGTGCCAGTAGTATTGGTCAGGGAGGGGGAGATACG. Translation gives CASSIGQGGGDT. In full, the CDR3 reads CASSIGQGGGDTQYF. Filled out from reference TRBV19 and TRBJ2-3, the complete variable domain reads DGGITQSPKYLFRKEGQNVTLSCEQNLNHDAMYWYRQDPGQGLRLIYYSQIVNDFQKGDIAEGYSVSREKKESFPLTVTSAQKNPTAFYLCASSIGQGGGDTQYFGPGTRLTVL.

This clone came up many times. The CDR3 end is not reached by the read, which stops 3 residues before it; the germline J gene fills it in. Within the sample, other DNA sequences also encode this same CDR3. The chain combines TRBV6-2 or TRBV6-3 with TRBJ1-1; TRBD1 agrees at 8 bases. CDR3 length equals 14 residues. Germline loops: CDR1 MNHEY, CDR2 SVGEGT. Unmatched junction bases numbered 4, after V lost 6 bases and J lost 1 base. The CDR3 sequence: CASSFGTGNTEAFF. The covered CDR3 bases are TGTGCCAGCAGCTTCGGGACAGGGAACACTGAA.

This clone appeared many times. The read stops 3 residues short of the end of the CDR3; the missing end is completed from the germline J gene. V and J are TRBV29-1 and TRBJ1-2, with 7 nucleotides matching TRBD1. CDR1 is SQVTM, CDR2 ANQGSEA, per germline. This CDR3 is 13 amino acids long. The V and J ends lost 4 bases and 1 base, in that order; junction bases with no gene match: 3. CDR3 bases read: TGCAGCGTTGGGTCAGGGGGTAACTATGGC. Residues: CSVGSGGNYG. The whole CDR3 reads CSVGSGGNYGYTF.

Many counts were recorded for this clone. The CDR3 end is not reached by the read, which stops 3 residues before it; the germline J gene fills it in. The chain employs TRBV27 and TRBJ2-3; TRBD2 matches at 8 bases. Germline CDR1 MNHEY, CDR2 SMNVEV (reference sequence). CDR3 size: 14 residues. V lost 7 bases and J lost 2; bases outside the gene matches: 5. CDR3 bases read: TGTGCCAGCAAGACTAGCGTTAACACAGATACG. Amino acid sequence: CASKTSVNTDT. The entire CDR3 protein is CASKTSVNTDTQYF.